The 13 T cell receptor beta chains listed next were all sequenced from one sample in a study of post-analysis software for immune sequencing data. These receptors are not linked to any known antigen. Unique molecular identifiers tagged the TCR beta cDNA libraries. TCRdb called the PCR reads again in MiXCR, with one record for every CDR3 protein. The table includes 170,000 or so distinct CDR3 sequences, over 25% detected once. Regarding the study as a whole: Several TRBV segments were more frequent in patients than controls; TRBV5-6, TRBV5-1 and TRBV20-1 belonged to this group.

Sequenced input: blood. These receptors all come from a girl aged 10-17 years with multiple sclerosis.

This clonotype was seen a few times. The chain is built from TRBV15 and TRBJ1-1; 7 positions match TRBD1. V lost 8 bases to trimming and J lost 7 bases; unmatched junction nucleotides: 7. The CDR3 runs 12 residues. Germline loops: CDR1 LNHNV, CDR2 YYDKDF (reference sequence). The chain's CDR3 is CATGTVSSEAFF. CDR3 nucleotides: TGTGCCACCGGGACAGTTTCGAGTGAAGCTTTCTTT. The full variable domain, with the rest looked up from reference TRBV15 and TRBJ1-1, is DAMVIQNPRYQVTQFGKPVTLSCSQTLNHNVMYWYQQKSSQAPKLLFHYYDKDFNNEADTPDNFQSRRPNTSFCFLDIRSPGLGDTAMYLCATGTVSSEAFFGQGTRLTVV.

This clonotype was observed once. Compared with germline, one end of the junction differs, possibly owing to a read error. The chain couples TRBV18 to TRBJ2-7; D gene unclear. The J call may be incorrect, as the DNA end agrees better with TRBJ2-5. This CDR3 has 13 amino acids. In germline, CDR1 is KGHSH, CDR2 LQKENI. CDR3 protein: CVSSPPVVETQYF. The DNA of the CDR3 is TGTGTCAGCTCACCACCCGTAGTAGAGACCCAGTACTTC.

The sample holds a few counts of this clonotype. The rearrangement joins TRBV7-2 to TRBJ2-5; the match to TRBD2 covers 10 bases. The junction had 4 bases not matched to a gene; V was cut back by 2 bases and J by 4 bases. CDR1 SGHTA and CDR2 FQGNSA come from the germline V gene. The CDR3 is 15 residues long. CDR3 nucleotide sequence: TGTGCCAGCAGCTTACGGGCTAGCGGGAGAGAGACCCAGTACTTC. Its protein product is CASSLRASGRETQYF.

In this sample, this clonotype turned up many times. This chain links TRBV29-1 with TRBJ2-5; TRBD2 is a possible D gene (6 bases). V was trimmed by 7 bases and J by 4 bases, leaving 19 bases between them. The CDR3 covers 14 residues. Germline-derived CDR1 and CDR2 are SQVTM and ANQGSEA. CDR3 region: CSATSGDGAETQYF. For the CDR3, the DNA is TGCAGCGCCACGTCGGGGGACGGGGCAGAGACCCAGTACTTC.

This clonotype showed up just a few times. The chain is built from TRBV10-3 and TRBJ2-2; D ambiguous. V lost 3 bases and J lost 3, with 8 bases in between. CDR3 length: 14 residues. Germline assignment: CDR1 ENHRY and CDR2 SYGVKD. In DNA form, the CDR3 reads TGTGCCATCAGTGAAAGGACGCACACCGGGGAGCTGTTTTTT. Its protein is CAISERTHTGELFF.

This clonotype turned up a few times. The chain joins TRBV11-2 to TRBJ1-4; a possible D gene is TRBD1 (6 bases). V lost 5 bases to trimming and J lost 1 base, with 11 bases between them. The CDR3 consists of 15 residues. CDR1 is SGHAT and CDR2 is FQNNGV in the germline V gene. The chain's CDR3 is CASSPRGGTNEKLFF. Here the CDR3 DNA reads TGTGCCAGCAGCCCAAGGGGGGGAACTAATGAAAAACTGTTTTTT. Full variable domain (remainder filled in from reference TRBV11-2 and TRBJ1-4): EAGVAQSPRYKIIEKRQSVAFWCNPISGHATLYWYQQILGQGPKLLIQFQNNGVVDDSQLPKDRFSAERLKGVDSTLKIQPAKLEDSAVYLCASSPRGGTNEKLFFGSGTQLSVL.

This clonotype was counted many times. The rearrangement uses TRBV5-5 and TRBJ1-2; no definite D call. Germline CDR1 SGHKS, CDR2 YYEKEE (reference sequence). V lost 0 bases, J lost 2 bases, and 11 bases lay in between. CDR3 size: 15 residues. The CDR3 is CASSLEVYTNYGYTF. The DNA of the CDR3 is TGTGCCAGCAGCTTGGAGGTTTATACAAACTATGGCTACACCTTC.

The gene calls are TRBV20-1 and TRBJ2-5; D may be TRBD2 (5 bases). Germline V gene lookup returns CDR1 DFQATT and CDR2 SNEGSKA (reference sequence). CDR3 length equals 13 residues. V lost 4 bases and J 11 bases, leaving 20 bases between the germline ends. The CDR3 sequence is CSANGGATWEQYF. CDR3 DNA: TGCAGTGCTAACGGTGGAGCGACGTGGGAGCAGTACTTC.

The genes are TRBV6-4 and TRBJ2-7, with TRBD2 identical over 7 bases. The trim removed 5 bases at V and 0 bases at J, leaving 4 bases unmatched. There are 14 residues in the CDR3. CDR1 is MRHNA, CDR2 SNTAGT, per germline. The CDR3 sequence: CASSPGGSSYEQYF. The CDR3 nucleotides read TGTGCCAGCAGTCCCGGCGGGAGCTCCTACGAGCAGTACTTC.

As regards this clonotype: This may arise from a read error, as a much more abundant clone is one base away. The CDR3, as DNA: TGCAGTGCTAGAGATCAGGGTAATCCAAGGGACAATGAGCAGTTCTTC. Translating it yields CSARDQGNPRDNEQFF. The gene calls are TRBV20-1 and TRBJ2-1; a possible D gene is TRBD1 (5 bases). There are 16 residues in the CDR3. The germline V gene encodes CDR1 DFQATT and CDR2 SNEGSKA (reference sequence). Deletions cut 0 bases from V and 5 bases from J, with 17 bases between.

There are a few counts of this clonotype. J is TRBJ2-3 and V is TRBV12-3 or TRBV12-4; D perhaps matches TRBD2 (6 bases). V lost 5 bases to trimming and J lost 6 bases, with 12 bases between them. The CDR3 is made up of 13 amino acids. The CDR3 DNA sequence: TGTGCCAGCAGTCCGAGTGCGGGGGATACGCAGTATTTT. Its translation: CASSPSAGDTQYF.

The rearrangement joins TRBV7-9 to TRBJ2-7; unclear D gene. Germline CDR1 SEHNR, CDR2 FQNEAQ (reference sequence). The CDR3 has 11 residues. Trimming stripped 2 bases from V and 6 bases from J, with 5 bases between. The CDR3 DNA is TGTGCCAGCAGCTTAATAGGCGAGCAGTACTTC. As protein: CASSLIGEQYF.

This chain connects TRBV29-1 to TRBJ2-3; no reliable D call. The CDR3 length is 10 residues. Per germline, CDR1 SQVTM and CDR2 ANQGSEA. V shed 8 bases and J shed 8 bases, with 11 bases lying between them. CDR3 nucleotides: TGCAGCCCGGCGGTGGGTACGCAGTATTTT. Its translation is CSPAVGTQYF.